This TCR beta chain came from a study of blood T cell repertoires in COVID-19. Study overall: Acute and convalescent COVID-19 samples came from the United States, Italy and Spain. Sources were T cells, B-cell-depleted T cells, or PBMCs; the material itself was cDNA or gDNA.

Study processing details: Quantification of nucleated cells was approximated via reference gene primer amplification. Using immunoSEQ multiplex PCR, the repertoire was profiled, and TCRdb retains in-frame clones only, with some absent. V, J and clone size reflect that table, while D and trimming were determined from the DNA. Of over 110,000 clones in the sample, approximately 80% were seen once. This clone was recorded only once. V lost 4 bases and J lost 1; bases outside the gene matches: 9. The CDR3 is 17 amino acids. CDR1 SEHNR and CDR2 FQNEAQ come from the germline V gene (reference sequence). The sequencing input was peripheral blood. The chain employs TRBV7-9 and TRBJ2-7; 11 nucleotides agree with TRBD2. This receptor was obtained from a man between 65 and 80 years old who had recovered from COVID-19. CDR3 residues: CASSSQEIAGGSYEQYF. The CDR3 region has the DNA TGTGCCAGCAGCTCCCAGGAGATAGCGGGAGGGTCCTACGAGCAGTACTTC.